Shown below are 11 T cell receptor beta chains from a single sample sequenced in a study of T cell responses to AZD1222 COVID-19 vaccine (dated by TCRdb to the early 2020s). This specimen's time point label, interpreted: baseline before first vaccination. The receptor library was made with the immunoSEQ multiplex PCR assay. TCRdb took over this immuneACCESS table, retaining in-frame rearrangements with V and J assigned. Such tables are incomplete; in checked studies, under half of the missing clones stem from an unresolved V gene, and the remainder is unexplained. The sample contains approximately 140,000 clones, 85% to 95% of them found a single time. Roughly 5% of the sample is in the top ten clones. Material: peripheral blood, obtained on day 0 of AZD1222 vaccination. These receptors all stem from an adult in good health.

The DNA of the CDR3 is TGTGCCAGCAGCCGACTAGCGGGAGGGAGGGATGAGCAGTTCTTC. Protein product: CASSRLAGGRDEQFF. This chain uses TRBV7-3 with TRBJ2-1; 14 bases are a match to TRBD2. The trim removed 5 bases at V and 8 bases at J, leaving 5 bases unmatched. Germline CDR1 and CDR2: SGHTA and FQGTGA. The CDR3 contains 15 residues.

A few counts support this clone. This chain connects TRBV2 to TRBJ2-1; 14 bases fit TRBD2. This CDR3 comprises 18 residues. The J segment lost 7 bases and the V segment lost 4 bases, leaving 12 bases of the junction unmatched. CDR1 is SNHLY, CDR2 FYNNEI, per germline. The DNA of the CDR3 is TGTGCCAGCAGTGGTGCCGGGCCGGGGACTAGCGGGAGTAATGAGCAGTTCTTC. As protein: CASSGAGPGTSGSNEQFF. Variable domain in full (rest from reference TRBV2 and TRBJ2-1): EPEVTQTPSHQVTQMGQEVILRCVPISNHLYFYWYRQILGQKVEFLVSFYNNEISEKSEIFDDQFSVERPDGSNFTLKIRSTKLEDSAMYFCASSGAGPGTSGSNEQFFGPGTRLTVL.

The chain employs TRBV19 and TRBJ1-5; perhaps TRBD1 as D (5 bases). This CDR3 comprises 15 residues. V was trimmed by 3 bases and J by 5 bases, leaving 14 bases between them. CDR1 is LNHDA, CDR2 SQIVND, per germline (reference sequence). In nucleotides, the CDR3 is TGTGCCAGTAGTATGGAGGGGCCTACGTATCAGCCCCAGCATTTT. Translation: CASSMEGPTYQPQHF.

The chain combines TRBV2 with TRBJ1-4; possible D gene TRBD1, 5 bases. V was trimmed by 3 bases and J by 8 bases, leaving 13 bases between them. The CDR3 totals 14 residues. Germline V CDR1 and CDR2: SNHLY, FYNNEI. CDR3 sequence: CASSDGGSGEKLFF. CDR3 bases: TGTGCCAGCAGTGATGGGGGGTCTGGGGAAAAACTGTTTTTT. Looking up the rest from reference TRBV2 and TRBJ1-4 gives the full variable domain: EPEVTQTPSHQVTQMGQEVILRCVPISNHLYFYWYRQILGQKVEFLVSFYNNEISEKSEIFDDQFSVERPDGSNFTLKIRSTKLEDSAMYFCASSDGGSGEKLFFGSGTQLSVL.

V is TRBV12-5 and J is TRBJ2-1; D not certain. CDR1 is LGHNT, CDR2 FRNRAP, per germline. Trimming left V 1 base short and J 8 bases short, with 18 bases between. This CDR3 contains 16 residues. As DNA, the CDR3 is TGTGCTAGTGGTTTGGCCGGATTCTCTGATGGCGATGAGCAGTTCTTC. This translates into CASGLAGFSDGDEQFF.

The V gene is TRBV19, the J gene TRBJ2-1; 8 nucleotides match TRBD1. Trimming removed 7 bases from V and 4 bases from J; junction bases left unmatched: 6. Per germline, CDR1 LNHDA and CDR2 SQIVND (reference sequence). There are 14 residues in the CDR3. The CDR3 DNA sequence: TGTGCCAGTACCGGGACAGGACCGTACAATGAGCAGTTCTTC. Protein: CASTGTGPYNEQFF.

The CDR3 DNA follows: TGCGCCAGCAGCTTTGGAGGTTCGGGAGGTTCCTACGAGCAGTACTTC. Residues: CASSFGGSGGSYEQYF. This chain links TRBV5-1 with TRBJ2-7; 7 nucleotides align to TRBD2. The junction had 9 bases not matched to a gene; V was cut back by 2 bases and J by 1 base. CDR1 and CDR2 (germline): SGHRS, YFSETQ. The CDR3 consists of 16 residues. The variable domain in full, with the rest retrieved from reference TRBV5-1 and TRBJ2-7, is KAGVTQTPRYLIKTRGQQVTLSCSPISGHRSVSWYQQTPGQGLQFLFEYFSETQRNKGNFPGRFSGRQFSNSRSEMNVSTLELGDSALYLCASSFGGSGGSYEQYFGPGTRLTVT.

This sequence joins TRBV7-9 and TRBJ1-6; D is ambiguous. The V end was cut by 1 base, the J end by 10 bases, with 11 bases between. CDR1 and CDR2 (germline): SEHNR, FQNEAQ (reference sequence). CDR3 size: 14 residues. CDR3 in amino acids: CASSLVYPESPLHF. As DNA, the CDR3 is TGTGCCAGCAGCTTAGTATATCCCGAATCACCCCTCCACTTT.

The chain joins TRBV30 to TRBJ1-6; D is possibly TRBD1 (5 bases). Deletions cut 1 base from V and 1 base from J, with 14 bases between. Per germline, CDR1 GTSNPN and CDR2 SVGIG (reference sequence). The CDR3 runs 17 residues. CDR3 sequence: CAWSASGRGSYNSPLHF. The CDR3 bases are TGTGCCTGGAGTGCCTCCGGGAGGGGATCCTATAATTCACCCCTCCACTTT.

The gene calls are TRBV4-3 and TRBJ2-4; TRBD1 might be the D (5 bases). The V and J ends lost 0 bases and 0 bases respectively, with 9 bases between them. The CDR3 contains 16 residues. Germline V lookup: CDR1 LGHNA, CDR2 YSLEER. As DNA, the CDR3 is TGCGCCAGCAGCCAAGATCAGGGTGCAGCCAAAAACATTCAGTACTTC. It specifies CASSQDQGAAKNIQYF.

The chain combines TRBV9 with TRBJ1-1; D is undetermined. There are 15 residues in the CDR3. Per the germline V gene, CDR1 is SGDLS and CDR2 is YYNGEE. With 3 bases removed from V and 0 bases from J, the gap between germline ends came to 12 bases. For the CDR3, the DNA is TGTGCCAGCAGCGCCCAGACGGCGATGAACACTGAAGCTTTCTTT. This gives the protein CASSAQTAMNTEAFF.